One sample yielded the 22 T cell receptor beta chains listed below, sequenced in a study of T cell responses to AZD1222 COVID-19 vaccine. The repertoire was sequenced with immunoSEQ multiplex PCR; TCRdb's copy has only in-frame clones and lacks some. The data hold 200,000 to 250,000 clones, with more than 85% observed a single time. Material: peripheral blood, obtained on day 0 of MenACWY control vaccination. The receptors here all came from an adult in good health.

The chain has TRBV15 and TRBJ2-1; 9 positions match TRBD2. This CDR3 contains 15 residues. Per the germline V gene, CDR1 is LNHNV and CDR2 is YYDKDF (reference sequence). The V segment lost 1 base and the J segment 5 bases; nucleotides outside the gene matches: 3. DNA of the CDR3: TGTGCCACCAGCAGAGGGCGGGGGGGGCACAATGAGCAGTTCTTC. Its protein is CATSRGRGGHNEQFF.

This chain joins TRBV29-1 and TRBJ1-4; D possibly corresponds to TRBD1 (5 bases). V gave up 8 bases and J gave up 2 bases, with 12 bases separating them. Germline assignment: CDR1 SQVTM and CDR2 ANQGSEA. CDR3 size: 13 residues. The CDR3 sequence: CSFQGITNEKLFF. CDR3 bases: TGCAGCTTCCAGGGTATCACTAATGAAAAACTGTTTTTT.

CDR3 region: CASSPQGSEQFF. The CDR3 DNA reads TGCGCCAGCAGCCCCCAAGGCTCTGAGCAGTTCTTC. The rearrangement links TRBV5-1 to TRBJ2-1; D is ambiguous. The CDR3 contains 12 residues. V lost 4 bases and J 9 bases, leaving 11 bases between the germline ends. Germline CDR1 SGHRS, CDR2 YFSETQ.

CDR3 region: CASSSAIGEQYF. The CDR3 DNA reads TGTGCCAGCAGCTCGGCGATAGGGGAGCAGTACTTC. V usage is TRBV12-3 or TRBV12-4 and J usage is TRBJ2-7; no definite D call. Trimming left V 6 bases short and J 7 bases short, with 13 bases between. The CDR3 has 12 residues.

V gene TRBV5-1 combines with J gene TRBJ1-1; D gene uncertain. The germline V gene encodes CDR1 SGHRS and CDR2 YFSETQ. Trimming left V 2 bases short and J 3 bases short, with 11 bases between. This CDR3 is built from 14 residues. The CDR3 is CASSLKSWDTEAFF. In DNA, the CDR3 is TGCGCCAGCAGCTTAAAGTCTTGGGACACTGAAGCTTTCTTT.

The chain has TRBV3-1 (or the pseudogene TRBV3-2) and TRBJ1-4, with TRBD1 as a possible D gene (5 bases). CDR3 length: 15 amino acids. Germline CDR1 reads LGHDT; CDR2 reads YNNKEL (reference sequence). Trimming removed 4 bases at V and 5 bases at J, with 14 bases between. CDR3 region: CASSPRRGVNEKLFF. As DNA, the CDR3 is TGTGCCAGCAGCCCCCGTAGGGGAGTAAATGAAAAACTGTTTTTT.

DNA of the CDR3: TGTGCCAGCAAGTCATTCCAGACGAACACTGAAGCTTTCTTT. This codes for CASKSFQTNTEAFF. This rearrangement joins TRBV6-5 to TRBJ1-1; D call uncertain. The CDR3 extends over 14 amino acids. V dropped 7 bases and J dropped 1 base, with 13 bases sitting between them. Germline V lookup: CDR1 MNHEY, CDR2 SVGAGI.

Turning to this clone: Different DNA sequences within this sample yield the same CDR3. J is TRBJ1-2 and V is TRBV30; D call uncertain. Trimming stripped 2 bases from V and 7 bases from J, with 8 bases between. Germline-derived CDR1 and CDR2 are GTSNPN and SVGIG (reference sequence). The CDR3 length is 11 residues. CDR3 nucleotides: TGTGCCTGGAGTTTTAGAGGTGGCTACACCTTC. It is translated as CAWSFRGGYTF. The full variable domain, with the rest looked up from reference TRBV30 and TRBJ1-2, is SQTIHQWPATLVQPVGSPLSLECTVEGTSNPNLYWYRQAAGRGLQLLFYSVGIGQISSEVPQNLSASRPQDRQFILSSKKLLLSDSGFYLCAWSFRGGYTFGSGTRLTVV.

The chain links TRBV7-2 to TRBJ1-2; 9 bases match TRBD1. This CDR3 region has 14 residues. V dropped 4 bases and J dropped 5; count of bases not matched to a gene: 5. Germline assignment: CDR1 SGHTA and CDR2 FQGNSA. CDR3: CASSSDRGGYGYTF. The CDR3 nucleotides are TGTGCCAGCAGCTCGGACAGGGGAGGGTATGGCTACACCTTC.

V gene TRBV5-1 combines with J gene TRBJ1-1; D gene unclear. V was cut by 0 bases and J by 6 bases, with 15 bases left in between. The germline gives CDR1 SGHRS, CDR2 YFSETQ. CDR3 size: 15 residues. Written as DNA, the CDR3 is TGCGCCAGCAGCTTGGCTATGGGCCCCACCGCTGAAGCTTTCTTT. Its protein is CASSLAMGPTAEAFF.

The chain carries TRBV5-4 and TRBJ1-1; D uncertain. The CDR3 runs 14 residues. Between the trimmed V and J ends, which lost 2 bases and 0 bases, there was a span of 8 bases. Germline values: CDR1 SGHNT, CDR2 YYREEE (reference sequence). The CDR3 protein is CASSFRSMNTEAFF. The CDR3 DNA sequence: TGTGCCAGCAGCTTCCGAAGCATGAACACTGAAGCTTTCTTT.

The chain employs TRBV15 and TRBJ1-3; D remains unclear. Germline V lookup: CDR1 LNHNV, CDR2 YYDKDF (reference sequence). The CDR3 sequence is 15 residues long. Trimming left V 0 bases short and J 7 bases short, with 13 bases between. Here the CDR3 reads CATSRDYSFGNTIYF. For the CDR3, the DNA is TGTGCCACCAGCAGAGATTACAGCTTCGGGAACACCATATATTTT.

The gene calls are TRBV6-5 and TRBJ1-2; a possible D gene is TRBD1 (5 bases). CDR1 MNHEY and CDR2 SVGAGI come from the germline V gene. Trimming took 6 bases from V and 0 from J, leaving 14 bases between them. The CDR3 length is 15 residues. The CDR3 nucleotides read TGTGCCAGCAGAGAGTTAATAGGGGCTAACTATGGCTACACCTTC. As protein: CASRELIGANYGYTF.

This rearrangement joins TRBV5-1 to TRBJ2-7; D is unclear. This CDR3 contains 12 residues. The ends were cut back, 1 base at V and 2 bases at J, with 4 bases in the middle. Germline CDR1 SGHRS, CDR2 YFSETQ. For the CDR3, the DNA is TGCGCCAGCAGCTTGCACCCCTACGAGCAGTACTTC. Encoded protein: CASSLHPYEQYF.

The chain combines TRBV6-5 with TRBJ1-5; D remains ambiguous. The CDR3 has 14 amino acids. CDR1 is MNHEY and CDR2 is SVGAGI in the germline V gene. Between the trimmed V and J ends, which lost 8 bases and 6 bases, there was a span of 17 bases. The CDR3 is CASSTVAGGQPQHF. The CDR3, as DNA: TGTGCCAGCTCGACGGTAGCCGGCGGTCAGCCCCAGCATTTT.

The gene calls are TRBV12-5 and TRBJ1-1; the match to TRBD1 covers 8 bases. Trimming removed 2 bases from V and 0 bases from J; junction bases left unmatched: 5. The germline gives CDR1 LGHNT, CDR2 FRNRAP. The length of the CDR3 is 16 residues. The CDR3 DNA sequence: TGTGCTAGTGGTTTGATTTCGGGACAGGTGAACACTGAAGCTTTCTTT. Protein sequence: CASGLISGQVNTEAFF.

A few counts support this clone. The CDR3 region is CSVHSLDGYTF. DNA of the CDR3: TGCAGCGTGCACAGTCTTGATGGCTACACCTTC. The chain uses TRBV29-1 and TRBJ1-2; D unresolved. Deletions cut 6 bases from V and 6 bases from J, with 11 bases between. The CDR3 consists of 11 residues. Germline values: CDR1 SQVTM, CDR2 ANQGSEA.

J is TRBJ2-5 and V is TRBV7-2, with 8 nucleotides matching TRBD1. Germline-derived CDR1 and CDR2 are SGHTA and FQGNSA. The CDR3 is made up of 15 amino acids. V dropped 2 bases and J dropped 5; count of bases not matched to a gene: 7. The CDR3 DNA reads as TGTGCCAGCAGCTTAAGGAGGACAGGGTTTGAGACCCAGTACTTC. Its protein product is CASSLRRTGFETQYF.

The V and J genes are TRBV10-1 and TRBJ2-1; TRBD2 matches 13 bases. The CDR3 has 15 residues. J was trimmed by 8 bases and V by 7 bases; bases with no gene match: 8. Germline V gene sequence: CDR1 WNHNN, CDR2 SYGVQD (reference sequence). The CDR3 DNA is TGCGCCAGCATTCCGGGACTAGCGGGGTTGGATGAGCAGTTCTTC. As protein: CASIPGLAGLDEQFF.

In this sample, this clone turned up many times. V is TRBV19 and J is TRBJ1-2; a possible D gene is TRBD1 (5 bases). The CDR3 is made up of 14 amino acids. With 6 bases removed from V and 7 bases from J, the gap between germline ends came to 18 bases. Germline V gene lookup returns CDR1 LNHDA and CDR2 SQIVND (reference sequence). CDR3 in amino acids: CASSPQSTDSGYTF. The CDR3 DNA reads TGTGCCAGTAGCCCCCAATCGACAGACTCTGGCTACACCTTC.

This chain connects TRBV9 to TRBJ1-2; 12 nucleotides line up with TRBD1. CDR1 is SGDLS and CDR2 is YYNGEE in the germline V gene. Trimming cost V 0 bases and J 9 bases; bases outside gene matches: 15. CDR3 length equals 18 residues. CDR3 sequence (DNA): TGTGCCAGCAGCGTAGCTGTGGGACAGGGGGCGTCGTGGGCACGCTACACCTTC. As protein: CASSVAVGQGASWARYTF.

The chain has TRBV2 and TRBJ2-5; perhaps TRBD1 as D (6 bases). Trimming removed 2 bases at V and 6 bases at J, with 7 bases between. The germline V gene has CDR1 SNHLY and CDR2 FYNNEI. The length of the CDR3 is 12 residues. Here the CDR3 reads CASSEQGQTQYF. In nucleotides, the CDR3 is TGTGCCAGCAGTGAACAGGGGCAGACCCAGTACTTC.